One sample yielded the 12 T cell receptor beta chains listed below, sequenced in a study of blood T cell repertoires in COVID-19. Libraries were prepared by immunoSEQ multiplex PCR; TCRdb keeps only in-frame clonotypes and omits some of them. The repertoire consists of around 100,000 clones, with around four fifths occurring once and the leading ten covering 4% to 5.5%. The sample comprised peripheral blood. These TCRs come from a human donor in a cohort sampled during active COVID-19.

The V and J genes are TRBV27 and TRBJ2-1; 8 positions match TRBD2. The ends lost 3 bases at V and 5 bases at J; junction bases unmatched: 6. From germline, CDR1 is MNHEY and CDR2 SMNVEV (reference sequence). The CDR3 spans 15 residues. Here the CDR3 reads CASSLYGGGNNEQFF. The CDR3 nucleotides are TGTGCCAGCAGTTTGTACGGGGGGGGGAACAATGAGCAGTTCTTC.

The rearrangement uses TRBV18 and TRBJ1-1, with TRBD1 as a possible D gene (5 bases). The V end was cut by 3 bases, the J end by 4 bases, with 12 bases between. CDR3 length: 14 residues. Looked up from germline, CDR1 is KGHSH and CDR2 is LQKENI. As DNA, the CDR3 is TGTGCCAGCTCACCCAGGGTCGGTATCACTGAAGCTTTCTTT. Its translation: CASSPRVGITEAFF. The entire variable domain, with the rest obtained from reference TRBV18 and TRBJ1-1, is as follows: NAGVMQNPRHLVRRRGQEARLRCSPMKGHSHVYWYRQLPEEGLKFMVYLQKENIIDESGMPKERFSAEFPKEGPSILRIQQVVRGDSAAYFCASSPRVGITEAFFGQGTRLTVV.

This clone was counted a single time. This chain uses TRBV19 with TRBJ2-3, with 7 bases aligning to TRBD1. J gave up 4 bases and V 5 bases, and 12 bases lay outside the gene matches. This CDR3 spans 16 amino acids. Germline V gene lookup returns CDR1 LNHDA and CDR2 SQIVND (reference sequence). CDR3 nucleotides: TGTGCCAGTAGTGGACGACAGGGTCCCGCGCCAGATACGCAGTATTTT. Its translation is CASSGRQGPAPDTQYF.

This clone was counted once. The chain combines TRBV5-6 with TRBJ2-2; 7 bases map to TRBD1. Looked up from germline, CDR1 is SGHDT and CDR2 is YYEEEE. CDR3 length: 16 amino acids. V gave up 0 bases and J gave up 5 bases; unmatched junction bases: 7. This CDR3 reads CASSLATGSGTGELFF. In DNA form, the CDR3 reads TGTGCCAGCAGCTTGGCGACAGGGAGCGGAACCGGGGAGCTGTTTTTT.

The rearrangement links TRBV7-2 to TRBJ2-2, with D possibly TRBD2 on 6 matching bases. The CDR3 sequence is 16 residues long. Germline loops: CDR1 SGHTA, CDR2 FQGNSA. V was trimmed by 4 bases and J by 3 bases, leaving 15 bases between them. The CDR3 is CASSSGPGLHTGELFF. The DNA of the CDR3 is TGTGCCAGCAGCTCCGGGCCGGGACTCCACACCGGGGAGCTGTTTTTT. The full variable domain, completed using reference TRBV7-2 and TRBJ2-2, is GAGVSQSPSNKVTEKGKDVELRCDPISGHTALYWYRQSLGQGLEFLIYFQGNSAPDKSGLPSDRFSAERTGGSVSTLTIQRTQQEDSAVYLCASSSGPGLHTGELFFGEGSRLTVL.

This chain connects TRBV5-6 to TRBJ1-5; 8 bases match TRBD1. Germline loops: CDR1 SGHDT, CDR2 YYEEEE. V lost 4 bases and J lost 3; bases outside the gene matches: 6. This CDR3 is 15 amino acids long. The CDR3: CASSITGGANQPQHF. The CDR3 region has the DNA TGTGCCAGCAGCATCACAGGGGGTGCCAATCAGCCCCAGCATTTT.

This clone appeared once. The genes are TRBV9 and TRBJ1-3, with D possibly being TRBD1 (6 bases). Germline V lookup: CDR1 SGDLS, CDR2 YYNGEE. This CDR3 has 15 amino acids. The V gene lost 4 bases and the J gene lost 0 bases, with 11 bases spanning the gap. DNA for the CDR3: TGTGCCAGCAGCACTAGGGGGAACTCTGGAAACACCATATATTTT. This encodes CASSTRGNSGNTIYF.

The chain recombines TRBV6-6 with TRBJ2-7; tentative D call: TRBD2 (6 bases). V was cut by 3 bases and J by 0 bases, with 9 bases left in between. The CDR3 is 14 residues long. Germline CDR1 reads MNHNY; CDR2 reads SVGAGI (reference sequence). CDR3 protein: CASSYAGLSYEQYF. CDR3 sequence (DNA): TGTGCCAGCAGTTATGCGGGACTCTCCTACGAGCAGTACTTC.

This chain connects TRBV7-2 to TRBJ1-1, with TRBD1 matching 8 bases. CDR1 and CDR2 from the germline V gene are SGHTA and FQGNSA. The ends lost 5 bases at V and 0 bases at J; junction bases unmatched: 5. This CDR3 contains 15 residues. The CDR3 region is CASSQTGVMNTEAFF. CDR3 coding DNA: TGTGCCAGCAGCCAGACAGGGGTCATGAACACTGAAGCTTTCTTT.

The chain uses TRBV10-3 and TRBJ2-1, with 12 bases fitting TRBD2. There are 13 residues in the CDR3. V shed 6 bases, J shed 15 bases, and the junction held 9 bases outside the gene matches. Germline V gene lookup returns CDR1 ENHRY and CDR2 SYGVKD. CDR3 region: CAIRPTSGGLLFF. Here the CDR3 DNA reads TGTGCCATCAGGCCCACTAGCGGGGGGTTGCTGTTCTTC.

The CDR3 reads CASSQTAGGAQGYTF. In nucleotides, the CDR3 is TGTGCCAGCAGCCAAACCGCAGGGGGCGCTCAAGGCTACACCTTC. This sequence joins TRBV7-2 and TRBJ1-2; TRBD1 agrees at 8 bases. Per germline, CDR1 SGHTA and CDR2 FQGNSA. Trimming cost V 5 bases and J 8 bases; bases outside gene matches: 13. The CDR3 length is 15 residues.

The chain couples TRBV19 to TRBJ2-3; tentative D call: TRBD1 (5 bases). Trimming removed 7 bases at V and 0 bases at J, with 14 bases between. In germline, CDR1 is LNHDA, CDR2 SQIVND (reference sequence). There are 15 residues in the CDR3. The CDR3 sequence: CASMGLSASTDTQYF. CDR3 DNA: TGTGCCAGTATGGGGCTCTCCGCCAGCACAGATACGCAGTATTTT.